These 31 T cell receptor beta chains were all obtained from the same sample, sequenced in a study of human thymus T cells. Profiling relied on immunoSEQ multiplex PCR, and the TCRdb table lists in-frame clones only, not all of them. The sample lists 86,000 or so clones; 90% to 97% were seen once. The study used thymus tissue resected during corrective heart surgery. The sample comprised thymus tissue. The receptor set was obtained from a boy under two years old with a congenital heart defect but otherwise immunologically healthy.

This chain uses TRBV11-2 with TRBJ2-1; 13 bases agree with TRBD2. V shed 5 bases, J shed 5 bases, and the junction held 6 bases outside the gene matches. CDR1 and CDR2 (germline): SGHAT, FQNNGV. This CDR3 contains 16 residues. The CDR3 nucleotides read TGTGCCAGCAGCAAAACAGGGACTAGCGGGGACAATGAGCAGTTCTTC. As protein: CASSKTGTSGDNEQFF.

The chain couples TRBV5-1 to TRBJ2-2; D is unclear. This CDR3 has 16 residues. The germline V gene has CDR1 SGHRS and CDR2 YFSETQ. V lost 0 bases, J lost 0 bases, and 9 bases lay in between. CDR3: CASSLDATPNTGELFF. The CDR3 nucleotides read TGCGCCAGCAGCTTGGATGCGACCCCGAACACCGGGGAGCTGTTTTTT.

V is TRBV27 and J is TRBJ2-3; 16 bases align to TRBD2. This CDR3 is 21 amino acids long. J was trimmed by 4 bases and V by 0 bases; bases with no gene match: 13. Germline V gives CDR1 MNHEY, CDR2 SMNVEV (reference sequence). CDR3 sequence (DNA): TGTGCCAGCAGTTTATCAGGGACTAGCGGGAGGGCTGTGGATGTGGCAGATACGCAGTATTTT. Translated: CASSLSGTSGRAVDVADTQYF.

CDR3 residues: CASTSAGAQIPTQYF. DNA of the CDR3: TGTGCCAGTACGTCAGCGGGAGCACAGATACCCACCCAGTATTTT. This sequence joins TRBV5-4 and TRBJ2-3, with 8 bases fitting TRBD2. V lost 8 bases, J lost 12 bases, and 20 bases stayed unmatched. The CDR3 consists of 15 residues. Germline-derived CDR1 and CDR2 are SGHNT and YYREEE (reference sequence).

The chain couples TRBV15 to TRBJ1-5, with 11 nucleotides matching TRBD1. CDR3 size: 19 residues. V was pared by 3 bases and J by 5 bases, with 15 bases of the junction left unmatched. Germline CDR1 LNHNV, CDR2 YYDKDF (reference sequence). As DNA, the CDR3 is TGTGCCACCAGCAGTCCCAAGGGACAGGGGGATAGATCTCATCAGCCCCAGCATTTT. It is translated as CATSSPKGQGDRSHQPQHF.

A single count supports this clone. This chain uses TRBV7-6 with TRBJ1-2, with a weak D call TRBD1 (6 bases). The CDR3 has 12 amino acids. Germline CDR1 SGHVS, CDR2 FNYEAQ. Trimming stripped 1 base from V and 8 bases from J, with 8 bases between. CDR3 amino acids: CASSLGGRGYTF. Written as DNA, the CDR3 is TGTGCCAGCAGCTTAGGGGGGCGAGGCTACACCTTC.

The chain employs TRBV27 and TRBJ1-2; 7 positions agree with TRBD1. V dropped 8 bases and J dropped 2; count of bases not matched to a gene: 5. CDR3 size: 13 residues. Germline CDR1 reads MNHEY; CDR2 reads SMNVEV (reference sequence). The CDR3 here is CASRDRPNYGYTF. The CDR3 DNA reads TGTGCCAGCCGGGACAGACCAAACTATGGCTACACCTTC.

This CDR3 is CASSRVQDSALEAFF. CDR3 DNA: TGTGCCAGCAGCCGTGTCCAGGACTCGGCACTTGAAGCTTTCTTT. The V gene is TRBV4-2, the J gene TRBJ1-1; no definite D call. CDR1 LGHNA and CDR2 YNFKEQ come from the germline V gene. Trimming shortened V by 4 bases and J by 7 bases, and 19 bases separated the two germline ends. The CDR3 covers 15 residues.

This sequence joins TRBV11-3 and TRBJ2-7, with D maybe TRBD1 (5 bases). V was cut by 1 base and J by 2 bases, with 15 bases left in between. Germline CDR1 SGHNT, CDR2 YENEEA. The CDR3 length is 16 residues. The CDR3 reads CASSLGPRGGAYEQYF. The CDR3 region has the DNA TGTGCCAGCAGCTTAGGACCTAGGGGTGGGGCCTACGAGCAGTACTTC.

This chain connects TRBV27 to TRBJ1-5; tentatively, D is TRBD1 (6 bases). The CDR3 loop spans 15 amino acids. The V end lost 0 bases, the J end lost 4 bases, and 10 bases lay between the germline ends. Germline CDR1 reads MNHEY; CDR2 reads SMNVEV (reference sequence). The CDR3 loop reads CASSLSGDTNQPQHF. In DNA, the CDR3 is TGTGCCAGCAGTTTATCCGGGGACACGAATCAGCCCCAGCATTTT.

This clone was observed a single time. The chain has TRBV6-5 and TRBJ2-7; 8 positions match TRBD1. This CDR3 has 15 amino acids. Losses at the gene ends were 2 bases for V and 4 bases for J; bases not matched to a gene: 7. Germline CDR1 and CDR2: MNHEY and SVGAGI. CDR3 loop: CASSYPQGAGYEQYF. CDR3 DNA sequence: TGTGCCAGCAGTTACCCTCAGGGGGCGGGATACGAGCAGTACTTC.

The CDR3 DNA reads as TGCAGGGCATGCCTCGGAGAGACCCAGTACTTC. It specifies CRACLGETQYF. The chain joins TRBV20-1 to TRBJ2-5; D remains unclear. The CDR3 covers 11 residues. The germline CDR1 and CDR2 sequences are DFQATT and SNEGSKA (reference sequence).

The chain recombines TRBV5-5 with TRBJ2-7, with D maybe TRBD1 (6 bases). The V gene lost 4 bases and the J gene lost 6 bases, with 17 bases spanning the gap. The germline CDR1 and CDR2 sequences are SGHKS and YYEKEE (reference sequence). The CDR3 is 14 amino acids. CDR3 loop: CASSKFRGASEQYF. As DNA, the CDR3 is TGTGCCAGCAGCAAATTCAGGGGAGCCTCCGAGCAGTACTTC. Together with reference TRBV5-5 and TRBJ2-7, the CDR3 gives the full variable domain: DAGVTQSPTHLIKTRGQQVTLRCSPISGHKSVSWYQQVLGQGPQFIFQYYEKEERGRGNFPDRFSARQFPNYSSELNVNALLLGDSALYLCASSKFRGASEQYFGPGTRLTVT.

The V call is TRBV7-2, the J call TRBJ2-3, with 7 bases that match TRBD2. There are 17 residues in the CDR3. The germline V gene encodes CDR1 SGHTA and CDR2 FQGNSA. With 3 bases clipped from V and 6 bases from J, the junction kept 15 bases outside the gene matches. The CDR3 loop reads CASSFRPLAGREDTQYF. The CDR3 region has the DNA TGTGCCAGCAGCTTTAGGCCCTTGGCGGGGAGGGAGGATACGCAGTATTTT.

This chain connects TRBV19 to TRBJ1-4; 11 nucleotides agree with TRBD1. The CDR3 covers 19 residues. CDR1 and CDR2 from the germline V gene are LNHDA and SQIVND (reference sequence). The J segment lost 1 base and the V segment lost 5 bases, leaving 12 bases of the junction unmatched. CDR3: CASSEGTGGPGVTNEKLFF. The CDR3 DNA reads TGTGCCAGTAGTGAAGGGACAGGGGGGCCTGGGGTAACTAATGAAAAACTGTTTTTT.

The DNA for the CDR3 is TGTGCCAGCAGTTTATTCCGGTTCTCTGGGGCCAACGTCCTGACTTTC. This gives the protein CASSLFRFSGANVLTF. This chain links TRBV28 with TRBJ2-6, with unresolved D. The CDR3 is 16 amino acids. The germline V and J ends were trimmed by 1 base and 0 bases, with 7 bases remaining between them. Per germline, CDR1 MDHEN and CDR2 SYDVKM.

This rearrangement joins TRBV30 to TRBJ2-3, with D unresolved. Germline V gene data show CDR1 as GTSNPN and CDR2 as SVGIG (reference sequence). The V end was cut by 2 bases, the J end by 4 bases, with 16 bases between. This CDR3 comprises 15 residues. CDR3 amino acids: CAWSPPLSGADTQYF. As DNA, the CDR3 is TGTGCCTGGAGTCCACCCTTGTCTGGGGCAGATACGCAGTATTTT.

The chain links TRBV18 to TRBJ2-1, with 8 nucleotides matching TRBD2. The CDR3 contains 18 residues. Germline-derived CDR1 and CDR2 are KGHSH and LQKENI. Trimming cost V 4 bases and J 5 bases; bases outside gene matches: 16. The CDR3 DNA reads TGTGCCAGCTCACTAACCACGACGGGAGGGCCCAAGCACAATGAGCAGTTCTTC. Its protein is CASSLTTTGGPKHNEQFF. Supplemented by reference TRBV18 and TRBJ2-1, the full variable domain reads NAGVMQNPRHLVRRRGQEARLRCSPMKGHSHVYWYRQLPEEGLKFMVYLQKENIIDESGMPKERFSAEFPKEGPSILRIQQVVRGDSAAYFCASSLTTTGGPKHNEQFFGPGTRLTVL.

J is TRBJ2-1 and V is TRBV6-8, with D possibly TRBD2 on 6 matching bases. V dropped 8 bases and J dropped 0 bases, with 11 bases sitting between them. The CDR3 runs 14 residues. The germline V gene encodes CDR1 MNHGY and CDR2 SAAAGT. Here the CDR3 reads CASGASDSYNEQFF. The CDR3 nucleotides read TGTGCCAGCGGGGCTAGCGACTCCTACAATGAGCAGTTCTTC.

V and J are TRBV6-6 and TRBJ2-7, with D hard to call. Trimming left V 2 bases short and J 2 bases short, with 7 bases between. Germline V gene sequence: CDR1 MNHNY, CDR2 SVGAGI (reference sequence). The CDR3 loop spans 13 amino acids. The CDR3 here is CASSYKRTYEQYF. The DNA of the CDR3 is TGTGCCAGCAGTTACAAACGGACCTACGAGCAGTACTTC.

J is TRBJ1-5 and V is TRBV7-6, with D uncertain. Germline V lookup: CDR1 SGHVS, CDR2 FNYEAQ. V lost 1 base and J 9 bases, leaving 10 bases between the germline ends. This CDR3 is 13 amino acids long. The CDR3 bases are TGTGCCAGCAGCTTAGTCTCCCGGGGGCCCCAGCATTTT. It codes for CASSLVSRGPQHF.

V and J are TRBV11-2 and TRBJ2-7; no definite D call. Trimming pared 5 bases from V and 9 bases from J, leaving 26 bases between. This CDR3 has 16 residues. CDR1 is SGHAT and CDR2 is FQNNGV in the germline V gene. For the CDR3, the DNA is TGTGCCAGCAGCCCTGCGTGGACCCCCGTCTCGGTGAGGCAGTACTTC. This gives the protein CASSPAWTPVSVRQYF.

The CDR3 reads CASSMGQTYYEQYF. Here the CDR3 DNA reads TGTGCCAGTAGTATGGGACAGACTTACTACGAGCAGTACTTC. The gene calls are TRBV19 and TRBJ2-7; TRBD1 aligns across 7 bases. Germline CDR1 reads LNHDA; CDR2 reads SQIVND (reference sequence). The CDR3 runs to 14 residues. Trimming cost V 3 bases and J 3 bases; bases outside gene matches: 5.

V gene TRBV15 combines with J gene TRBJ2-7; 7 bases agree with TRBD2. J was trimmed by 2 bases and V by 3 bases; bases with no gene match: 7. CDR1 and CDR2 from the germline V gene are LNHNV and YYDKDF (reference sequence). The CDR3 has 15 amino acids. CDR3 nucleotide sequence: TGTGCCACCAGCAGGCGGCGGGGGTTGCCCTACGAGCAGTACTTC. This encodes CATSRRRGLPYEQYF.

The chain has TRBV21-1 and TRBJ1-2. TRBV21-1 is listed as a pseudogene. This CDR3 has 13 residues. The CDR3 region has the DNA TGTGCCAGCAGCAAAGGCCCAGGAGATGGCTACACCTTC. Residues: CASSKGPGDGYTF.

The chain is built from TRBV5-1 and TRBJ2-7; D tentatively fits TRBD1 or TRBD2 (5 bases each). The CDR3 is made up of 14 amino acids. Looked up from germline, CDR1 is SGHRS and CDR2 is YFSETQ. The V end was cut by 7 bases, the J end by 2 bases, with 16 bases between. This chain's CDR3 is CASQSRDGPYEQYF. In DNA form, the CDR3 reads TGCGCCAGCCAATCCCGGGACGGGCCCTACGAGCAGTACTTC. The full variable domain, in which reference TRBV5-1 and TRBJ2-7 provide the parts outside the CDR3, is KAGVTQTPRYLIKTRGQQVTLSCSPISGHRSVSWYQQTPGQGLQFLFEYFSETQRNKGNFPGRFSGRQFSNSRSEMNVSTLELGDSALYLCASQSRDGPYEQYFGPGTRLTVT.

V is TRBV7-2 and J is TRBJ2-5, with TRBD2 matching 10 bases. Unmatched junction bases numbered 6, after V lost 1 base and J lost 4 bases. The CDR3 extends over 16 amino acids. The germline V gene encodes CDR1 SGHTA and CDR2 FQGNSA. DNA of the CDR3: TGTGCCAGCAGCTTAGATGATCCTAGCGGGGGAGAGACCCAGTACTTC. It specifies CASSLDDPSGGETQYF.

This clone was detected only once. The J gene is TRBJ2-3, the V gene TRBV2; TRBD1 is a possible D gene (5 bases). Germline V gene sequence: CDR1 SNHLY, CDR2 FYNNEI. V was cut by 4 bases and J by 6 bases, with 14 bases left in between. The CDR3 is 14 residues long. DNA for the CDR3: TGTGCCAGCAGTGGATTCCTAGGGGCGGATACGCAGTATTTT. Translated: CASSGFLGADTQYF.

The chain uses TRBV10-3 and TRBJ2-3; 11 nucleotides line up with TRBD2. This CDR3 spans 16 amino acids. Germline V gene data show CDR1 as ENHRY and CDR2 as SYGVKD. J lost 4 bases, V lost 4 bases, and 7 bases had no gene match. Here the CDR3 reads CAISGPSGRNADTQYF. CDR3 DNA sequence: TGTGCCATCAGTGGGCCTAGCGGGAGGAACGCAGATACGCAGTATTTT.

This chain connects TRBV5-6 to TRBJ2-1, with TRBD2 identical over 8 bases. J was trimmed by 4 bases and V by 4 bases; bases with no gene match: 10. The CDR3 consists of 16 residues. Per germline, CDR1 SGHDT and CDR2 YYEEEE. CDR3 nucleotide sequence: TGTGCCAGCAGCCCGCAGACTAGCGAGTTTTACAATGAGCAGTTCTTC. Residues: CASSPQTSEFYNEQFF.

This clone turned up a few times. The gene calls are TRBV9 and TRBJ1-1; D remains unclear. The V gene's germline CDR1 is SGDLS and CDR2 YYNGEE. Trimming left V 4 bases short and J 7 bases short, with 14 bases between. This CDR3 spans 13 amino acids. The CDR3 protein is CASSPLFGGEAFF. The CDR3 DNA is TGTGCCAGCAGCCCCCTGTTCGGAGGTGAAGCTTTCTTT.